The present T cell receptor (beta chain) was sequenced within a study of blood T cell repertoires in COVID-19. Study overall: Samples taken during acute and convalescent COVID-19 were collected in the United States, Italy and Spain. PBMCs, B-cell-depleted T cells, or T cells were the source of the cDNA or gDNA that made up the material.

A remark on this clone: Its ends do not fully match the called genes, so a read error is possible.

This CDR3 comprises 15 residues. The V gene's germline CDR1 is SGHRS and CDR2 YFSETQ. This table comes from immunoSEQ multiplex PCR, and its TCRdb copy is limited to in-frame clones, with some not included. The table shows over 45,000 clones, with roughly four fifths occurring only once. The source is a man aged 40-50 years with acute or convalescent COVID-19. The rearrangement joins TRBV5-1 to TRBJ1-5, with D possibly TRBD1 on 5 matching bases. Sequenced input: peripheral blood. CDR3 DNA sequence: TGCGCCAGCTGCTTGGCGGGGGGGGGCAATCAGCCCCAGCATTTT. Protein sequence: CASCLAGGGNQPQHF.